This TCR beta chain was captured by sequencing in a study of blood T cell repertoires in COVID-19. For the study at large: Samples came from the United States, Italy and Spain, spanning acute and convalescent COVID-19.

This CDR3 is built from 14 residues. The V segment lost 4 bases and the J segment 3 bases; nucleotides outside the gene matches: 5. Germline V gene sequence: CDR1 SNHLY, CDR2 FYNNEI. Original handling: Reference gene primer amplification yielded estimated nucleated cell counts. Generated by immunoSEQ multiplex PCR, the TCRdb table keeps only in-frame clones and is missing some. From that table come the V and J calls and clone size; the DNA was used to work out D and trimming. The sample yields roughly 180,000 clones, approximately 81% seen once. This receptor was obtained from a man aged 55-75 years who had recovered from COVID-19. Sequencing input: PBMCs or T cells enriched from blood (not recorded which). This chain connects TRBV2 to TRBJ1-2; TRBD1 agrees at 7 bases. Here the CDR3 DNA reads TGTGCCAGCAGTGTCCGAGGGGGCGACTATGGCTACACCTTC. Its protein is CASSVRGGDYGYTF.